This T cell receptor beta chain emerged from a study of blood T cell repertoires in COVID-19. Across the study: COVID-19 samples from acute and convalescent phases originated in the United States, Italy and Spain.

Donors in Cohort 3 counted as recovered after two negative PCRs, clearance, or symptom resolution. Per the authors' pipeline: The assay estimated nucleated cells by amplifying reference gene primers. This table comes from immunoSEQ multiplex PCR, and its TCRdb copy is limited to in-frame clones, with some not included. V and J calls and clone size follow that table, whereas D and trimming were derived from the DNA. The data show a few hundred thousand clones, with 87% seen just once and roughly 3% held by the top ten. In germline, CDR1 is GTSNPN, CDR2 SVGIG (reference sequence). CDR3 size: 15 residues. The ends lost 2 bases at V and 5 bases at J; junction bases unmatched: 8.

The chain carries TRBV30 and TRBJ1-1; 10 positions agree with TRBD1. The clonotype was recovered from a young woman who had recovered from COVID-19. The sample consisted of PBMCs or T cells enriched from blood (not recorded which). CDR3 nucleotides: TGTGCCTGGAGTCCCCTCCGGACAGGGGGTACTGAAGCTTTCTTT. Residues: CAWSPLRTGGTEAFF.